The 3 T cell receptor beta chains listed next were all sequenced from one sample in a study of blood T cell repertoires in COVID-19. The method was immunoSEQ multiplex PCR; TCRdb's version includes in-frame clones alone and lacks a portion of them. The sample consists of hundreds of thousands of clones, about 87% of them appearing once. The sequenced sample was PBMCs or T cells enriched from blood (not recorded which). These receptors came from a woman between 50 and 59 years old who had recovered from COVID-19.

The chain carries TRBV5-1 and TRBJ1-2, with TRBD1 identical over 7 bases. V gave up 0 bases and J gave up 6 bases; unmatched junction bases: 8. Germline V gives CDR1 SGHRS, CDR2 YFSETQ. This CDR3 has 15 residues. CDR3 bases: TGCGCCAGCAGCTTGGTAGAGGGGGCGAACCATGGCTACACCTTC. As protein: CASSLVEGANHGYTF.

The genes are TRBV28 and TRBJ1-1, with D unclear. The germline V gene has CDR1 MDHEN and CDR2 SYDVKM. The ends were cut back, 7 bases at V and 2 bases at J, with 11 bases in the middle. The CDR3 runs 13 residues. Here the CDR3 DNA reads TGTGCCAGCAAAACTGCGCTAAACACTGAAGCTTTCTTT. Translation gives CASKTALNTEAFF.

The chain links TRBV28 to TRBJ2-7; D remains unclear. The V end lost 6 bases, the J end lost 3 bases, and 12 bases lay between the germline ends. Germline lookup yields CDR1 MDHEN and CDR2 SYDVKM. The CDR3 is made up of 13 amino acids. Written as DNA, the CDR3 is TGTGCCAGCAGAAAATCAGGTCGCTACGAGCAGTACTTC. Translating gives CASRKSGRYEQYF.